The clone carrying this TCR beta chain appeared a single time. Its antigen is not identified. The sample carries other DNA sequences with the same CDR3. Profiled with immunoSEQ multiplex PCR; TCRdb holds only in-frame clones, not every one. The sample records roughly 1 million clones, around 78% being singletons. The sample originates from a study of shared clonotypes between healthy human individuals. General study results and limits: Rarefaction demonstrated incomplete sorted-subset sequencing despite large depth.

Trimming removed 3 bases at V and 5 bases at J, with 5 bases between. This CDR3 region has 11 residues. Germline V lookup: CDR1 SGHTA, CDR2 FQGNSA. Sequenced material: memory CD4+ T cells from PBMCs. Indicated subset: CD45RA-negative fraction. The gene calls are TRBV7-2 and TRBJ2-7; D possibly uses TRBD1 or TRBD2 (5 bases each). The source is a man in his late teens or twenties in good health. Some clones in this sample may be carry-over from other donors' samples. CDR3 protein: CASSLGDEQYF. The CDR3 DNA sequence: TGTGCCAGCAGCTTGGGGGACGAGCAGTACTTC.